This T cell receptor (beta chain) emerged from a study of PD-1 blockade in classical Hodgkin lymphoma. Whole-study findings and limits: The diversity seen at baseline in complete responders resembled that of newly diagnosed patients. By C4D1, CD4+ diversity increased significantly, especially in complete responders. Newly diagnosed patients reportedly trailed healthy donors in baseline TCR diversity.

Deletions cut 7 bases from V and 8 bases from J, with 17 bases between. This CDR3 is built from 13 residues. Germline-derived CDR1 and CDR2 are SGHAT and FQNNGV. Profiling relied on immunoSEQ multiplex PCR, and the TCRdb table lists in-frame clones only, not all of them. The table lists about 13,000 clones, 65% to 85% of them singletons, with approximately 15% in the top ten. Sample time point: cycle 4 day 1 (C4D1), after six to seven weeks of nivolumab. Relapse was seen in all patients after autologous stem cell transplantation, and brentuximab vedotin exposure was variable. Best outcomes ranged across complete response, partial response and progressive disease. This clone occurred a few times. Its specificity is unknown.

The sample here was peripheral blood mononuclear cells (PBMCs), taken before the fourth cycle of nivolumab. This sequence joins TRBV11-2 and TRBJ1-1; TRBD1 is a possible D gene (6 bases). The clonotype comes from a human donor with classical Hodgkin lymphoma. CDR3 sequence reads: CASTMVRGREAFF. DNA for the CDR3: TGTGCCAGCACCATGGTCCGGGGGCGAGAAGCTTTCTTT.